This T cell receptor beta chain was sequenced for a study of radiotherapy plus CTLA-4 blockade in lung cancer. The CDR3 is 15 residues long. Germline CDR1 is MNHNS and CDR2 is SASEGT. V gave up 5 bases and J gave up 6 bases; unmatched junction bases: 13. Some clones are missing from TCRdb's copy, which holds only in-frame ones; the method was immunoSEQ multiplex PCR. The table records around 90,000 clones, 83% of them present only once. This receptor was obtained from a human donor with non-small cell lung cancer who had stable disease on radiotherapy plus ipilimumab. This sample comprised peripheral blood, obtained from a patient treated with radiotherapy plus ipilimumab. The chain is built from TRBV6-1 and TRBJ2-7; the match to TRBD1 covers 7 bases. CDR3 in amino acids: CASSPRDRTHAEQYF. Written as DNA, the CDR3 is TGTGCCAGCAGTCCGAGGGACAGAACCCATGCCGAGCAGTACTTC.